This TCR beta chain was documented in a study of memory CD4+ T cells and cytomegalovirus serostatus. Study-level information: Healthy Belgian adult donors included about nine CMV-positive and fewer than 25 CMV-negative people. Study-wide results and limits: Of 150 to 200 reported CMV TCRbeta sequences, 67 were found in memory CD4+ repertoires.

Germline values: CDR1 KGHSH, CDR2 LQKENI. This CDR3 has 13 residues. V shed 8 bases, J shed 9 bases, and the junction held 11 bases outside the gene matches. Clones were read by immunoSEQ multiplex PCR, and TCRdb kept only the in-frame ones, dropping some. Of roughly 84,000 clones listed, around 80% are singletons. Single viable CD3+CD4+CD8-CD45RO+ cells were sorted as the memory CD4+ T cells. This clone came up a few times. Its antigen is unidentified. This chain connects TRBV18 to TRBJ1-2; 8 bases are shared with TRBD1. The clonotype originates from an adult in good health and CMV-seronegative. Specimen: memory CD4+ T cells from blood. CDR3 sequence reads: CASRQGLDDSYTF. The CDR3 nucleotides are TGTGCCAGCCGACAGGGGTTAGACGACAGCTACACCTTC.